These 21 T cell receptor beta chains came from one sample sequenced in a study of blood T cell repertoires in COVID-19. Some clones are missing from TCRdb's copy, which holds only in-frame ones; the method was immunoSEQ multiplex PCR. The sample has roughly 29,000 clones; around 74% are singletons. Sample: peripheral blood. These receptors came from a woman between 65 and 79 years old with active or convalescent COVID-19.

This clone was seen only a few times. This sequence joins TRBV7-9 and TRBJ1-5; 8 bases are shared with TRBD1. V shed 3 bases, J shed 2 bases, and the junction held 6 bases outside the gene matches. The germline V gene encodes CDR1 SEHNR and CDR2 FQNEAQ (reference sequence). CDR3 size: 16 residues. CDR3 coding DNA: TGTGCCAGCAGCTTTGTTCAGGGGGCTGGCAATCAGCCCCAGCATTTT. It yields the protein CASSFVQGAGNQPQHF.

The J gene is TRBJ2-7, the V gene TRBV19; D is unresolved. Germline V gene sequence: CDR1 LNHDA, CDR2 SQIVND (reference sequence). The CDR3 has 14 residues. V lost 3 bases and J 0 bases, leaving 9 bases between the germline ends. The CDR3 DNA follows: TGTGCCAGTAGTATTTCGTCAGGCTCCTACGAGCAGTACTTC. Translated: CASSISSGSYEQYF.

The chain links TRBV5-5 to TRBJ2-7; TRBD1 agrees at 7 bases. The CDR3 consists of 15 residues. The ends lost 1 base at V and 1 base at J; junction bases unmatched: 5. Germline V gene data show CDR1 as SGHKS and CDR2 as YYEKEE (reference sequence). CDR3 residues: CASSLWSGGSYEQYF. CDR3 nucleotides: TGTGCCAGCAGCTTGTGGTCAGGGGGTTCCTACGAGCAGTACTTC.

V is TRBV6-5 and J is TRBJ2-7, with TRBD1 matching 8 bases. Germline trimming cut 7 bases from V and 4 bases from J; bases unmatched to any gene: 12. CDR3 size: 15 residues. The germline V gene has CDR1 MNHEY and CDR2 SVGAGI. The CDR3 nucleotides read TGTGCCAGCAAATACGGGACAGGAAAGGGGTACGAGCAGTACTTC. Its protein is CASKYGTGKGYEQYF.

The V and J genes are TRBV19 and TRBJ1-2; D gene ambiguous. Germline V gene sequence: CDR1 LNHDA, CDR2 SQIVND (reference sequence). The CDR3 loop spans 12 amino acids. V lost 5 bases and J lost 6, with 10 bases in between. Here the CDR3 reads CASSAGVHGYTF. The DNA for the CDR3 is TGTGCCAGTAGTGCGGGAGTTCATGGCTACACCTTC.

V usage is TRBV4-2 and J usage is TRBJ2-1; TRBD2 matches at 7 bases. V was clipped by 3 bases and J by 2 bases; unmatched bases: 4. Germline V gene sequence: CDR1 LGHNA, CDR2 YNFKEQ. This CDR3 has 15 residues. The CDR3 protein is CASSHSGTTYNEQFF. In nucleotides, the CDR3 is TGTGCCAGCAGCCACAGCGGGACCACCTACAATGAGCAGTTCTTC.

The chain is built from TRBV7-9 and TRBJ2-1; the match to TRBD2 covers 11 bases. The V gene end was trimmed by 5 bases and the J gene end by 5 bases; junction bases not matched to a gene: 2. Germline-derived CDR1 and CDR2 are SEHNR and FQNEAQ (reference sequence). CDR3 length: 14 amino acids. The CDR3, as DNA: TGTGCCAGCAGCCCTAGCGGGAGGCACAATGAGCAGTTCTTC. Protein product: CASSPSGRHNEQFF.

This clone was observed once. The chain combines TRBV2 with TRBJ1-2; D ambiguous. V shed 3 bases and J shed 9 bases, with 17 bases lying between them. The CDR3 is 14 residues long. The germline gives CDR1 SNHLY, CDR2 FYNNEI. CDR3 coding DNA: TGTGCCAGCAGTGACGGGGATCCTCCTTTTCGCTACACCTTC. Translated, it gives CASSDGDPPFRYTF.

The CDR3 bases are TGTGCCATCTTTCGAGCCAACACTGAAGCTTTCTTT. Protein product: CAIFRANTEAFF. The chain uses TRBV19 and TRBJ1-1; D ambiguous. The CDR3 is 12 residues long. With 10 bases removed from V and 2 bases from J, the gap between germline ends came to 11 bases. CDR1 is LNHDA, CDR2 SQIVND, per germline (reference sequence).

This clone was seen a handful of times. The CDR3 bases are TGTGCCAGTATGGACAGGGAATACTATAATTCACCCCTCCACTTT. Its translation is CASMDREYYNSPLHF. The rearrangement links TRBV19 to TRBJ1-6; the match to TRBD1 covers 8 bases. The V gene end was trimmed by 7 bases and the J gene end by 3 bases; junction bases not matched to a gene: 5. Germline V CDR1 and CDR2: LNHDA, SQIVND (reference sequence). The length of the CDR3 is 15 residues.

The chain combines TRBV19 with TRBJ1-5; 7 nucleotides align to TRBD1. V lost 3 bases, J lost 1 base, and 3 bases stayed unmatched. The germline CDR1 and CDR2 sequences are LNHDA and SQIVND (reference sequence). There are 15 residues in the CDR3. For the CDR3, the DNA is TGTGCCAGTAGTATGGTGGGACAGAGCAATCAGCCCCAGCATTTT. This codes for CASSMVGQSNQPQHF.

The rearrangement uses TRBV25-1 and TRBJ1-4, with unresolved D. V gave up 2 bases and J gave up 8 bases, with 15 bases separating them. Looked up from germline, CDR1 is MGHDK and CDR2 is SYGVNS. The CDR3 sequence is 15 residues long. The CDR3 DNA follows: TGTGCCAGCAGTGAAGGGCAGATCCGGAGGGAAAAACTGTTTTTT. This gives the protein CASSEGQIRREKLFF.

The rearrangement uses TRBV27 and TRBJ2-7, with a possible D match to TRBD2 (6 bases). In germline, CDR1 is MNHEY, CDR2 SMNVEV (reference sequence). The CDR3 loop spans 15 amino acids. The ends were cut back, 3 bases at V and 1 base at J, with 13 bases in the middle. DNA for the CDR3: TGTGCCAGCAGTTTTGGGGACTTCCCTTCCTACGAGCAGTACTTC. Translated: CASSFGDFPSYEQYF.

The gene calls are TRBV10-3 and TRBJ1-6, with a weak D call TRBD1 (6 bases). From germline, CDR1 is ENHRY and CDR2 SYGVKD. The CDR3 totals 13 residues. V lost 7 bases and J lost 10, with 14 bases in between. This CDR3 reads CAITTGLRSPLHF. DNA of the CDR3: TGTGCCATCACCACAGGGTTAAGATCACCCCTCCACTTT.

V gene TRBV2 combines with J gene TRBJ1-2; D is possibly TRBD1 (6 bases). This CDR3 contains 11 residues. Germline values: CDR1 SNHLY, CDR2 FYNNEI. Trimming removed 6 bases from V and 8 bases from J, with 10 bases in between. CDR3 bases: TGTGCCAGCAGCAAGGACAGAGGCTACACCTTC. It codes for CASSKDRGYTF.

This clone has only a few counts. The V and J genes are TRBV9 and TRBJ1-3; D ambiguous. The CDR3 is 14 residues long. V was trimmed by 4 bases and J by 3 bases, leaving 11 bases between them. Per the germline V gene, CDR1 is SGDLS and CDR2 is YYNGEE. The CDR3 nucleotides read TGTGCCAGCAGCCCCGCGGAGCGTGGAAACACCATATATTTT. This sequence encodes CASSPAERGNTIYF.

This clone was detected a few times. The rearrangement joins TRBV19 to TRBJ1-2, with 10 bases identical to TRBD1. The CDR3 covers 15 residues. CDR1 is LNHDA, CDR2 SQIVND, per germline (reference sequence). Trimming removed 4 bases from V and 8 bases from J; junction bases left unmatched: 10. The CDR3: CASSTRQGARSGYTF. For the CDR3, the DNA is TGTGCCAGTAGTACGAGACAGGGGGCGCGATCAGGCTACACCTTC.

J is TRBJ1-1 and V is TRBV30; maybe TRBD1 (6 bases). Germline V gene lookup returns CDR1 GTSNPN and CDR2 SVGIG (reference sequence). This CDR3 is built from 13 residues. V was shortened by 5 bases and J by 1 base, with 11 bases between the two germline ends. The CDR3: CAWGTGTNTEAFF. The CDR3 DNA reads TGTGCCTGGGGAACAGGGACGAACACTGAAGCTTTCTTT.

This clone was seen a few times. The chain has TRBV7-9 and TRBJ2-3; 10 bases are shared with TRBD2. CDR1 and CDR2 (germline): SEHNR, FQNEAQ (reference sequence). The CDR3 sequence is 17 residues long. The J segment lost 3 bases and the V segment lost 6 bases, leaving 12 bases of the junction unmatched. In nucleotides, the CDR3 is TGTGCCAGCAGTTCACGGGGTGGGACTAGCGCGACAGATACGCAGTATTTT. It specifies CASSSRGGTSATDTQYF.

Only a few counts were recorded for this clone. The chain recombines TRBV19 with TRBJ2-7, with 7 bases aligning to TRBD1. The trim removed 5 bases at V and 3 bases at J, leaving 10 bases unmatched. The CDR3 totals 15 residues. CDR1 LNHDA and CDR2 SQIVND come from the germline V gene (reference sequence). CDR3 sequence: CASSPLGTVYYEQYF. CDR3 DNA: TGTGCCAGTAGTCCCTTGGGGACAGTTTACTACGAGCAGTACTTC.

The rearrangement joins TRBV7-2 to TRBJ2-7, with no clear D. Trimming shortened V by 7 bases and J by 1 base, and 14 bases separated the two germline ends. The length of the CDR3 is 14 residues. Per the germline V gene, CDR1 is SGHTA and CDR2 is FQGNSA. This chain's CDR3 is CASKPRSQSYEQYF. Here the CDR3 DNA reads TGTGCCAGCAAACCACGAAGCCAATCCTACGAGCAGTACTTC.